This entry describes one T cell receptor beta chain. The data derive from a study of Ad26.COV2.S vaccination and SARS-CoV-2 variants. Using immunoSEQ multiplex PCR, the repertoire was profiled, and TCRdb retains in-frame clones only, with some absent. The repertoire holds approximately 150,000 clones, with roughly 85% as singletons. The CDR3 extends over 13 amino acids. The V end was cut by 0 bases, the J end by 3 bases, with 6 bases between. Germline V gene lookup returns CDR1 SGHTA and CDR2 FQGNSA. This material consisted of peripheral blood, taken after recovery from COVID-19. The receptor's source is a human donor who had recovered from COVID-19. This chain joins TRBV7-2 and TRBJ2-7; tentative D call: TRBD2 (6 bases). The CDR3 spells CASSLAGGYEQYF. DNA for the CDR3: TGTGCCAGCAGCTTAGCCGGGGGCTACGAGCAGTACTTC. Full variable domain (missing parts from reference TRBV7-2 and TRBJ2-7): GAGVSQSPSNKVTEKGKDVELRCDPISGHTALYWYRQSLGQGLEFLIYFQGNSAPDKSGLPSDRFSAERTGGSVSTLTIQRTQQEDSAVYLCASSLAGGYEQYFGPGTRLTVT.